This T cell receptor beta chain derives from a study of T cell responses to AZD1222 COVID-19 vaccine. Concerning this clone itself: As yet, its antigen is unknown.

The assay was immunoSEQ multiplex PCR, and TCRdb's table has in-frame clones only and misses some. Seen here are around 99,000 clones, about 90% observed once, and the top ten hold around 6.7%. V was shortened by 4 bases and J by 7 bases, with 22 bases between the two germline ends. Germline V gene lookup returns CDR1 PRHDT and CDR2 FYEKMQ (reference sequence). There are 17 residues in the CDR3. Points from the study as a whole: None of the repertoires were sampled until the peak T cell response had passed.

Sample: peripheral blood, taken on day 0 of AZD1222 vaccination. The chain recombines TRBV13 with TRBJ1-4; a weak D match, TRBD1 (6 bases). The source of this sequence is an adult in good health. The CDR3 loop reads CASSSRPSGGAIEKLFF. The CDR3 coding sequence is TGTGCCAGCAGCTCCCGCCCCTCTGGGGGGGCTATTGAAAAACTGTTTTTT.